The 9 T cell receptor beta chains given below trace back to one sample, sequenced in a study of T-cell reconstitution after alpha-beta-depleted transplantation in children. Preparing the TCRbeta library involved the use of unique molecular identifiers. Each CDR3 protein is one row after TCRdb ran MiXCR on the PCR reads. The table lists tens of thousands of distinct CDR3 sequences, under 6.5% of them singletons. The sequenced sample was PBMCs, mostly from graft donor cells, obtained 60 days after TCRalphabeta/CD19-depleted stem cell transplant. All receptors derive from a female patient between 2 and 10 years old who had a stem cell transplant for aplastic anemia, so the T cells may come from the graft donor.

This clonotype was detected many times. The rearrangement joins TRBV24-1 to TRBJ2-1; D is unclear. Per germline, CDR1 KGHDR and CDR2 SFDVKD. Deletions cut 7 bases from V and 8 bases from J, with 8 bases between. The CDR3 sequence is 11 residues long. DNA of the CDR3: TGTGCCACCAGCAGGAGAGATGAGCAGTTCTTC. Protein sequence: CATSRRDEQFF.

This chain joins TRBV3-1 and TRBJ2-3, with D maybe TRBD2 (5 bases). The CDR3 has 15 residues. In germline, CDR1 is LGHDT, CDR2 YNNKEL (reference sequence). V lost 3 bases and J lost 2, with 12 bases in between. The CDR3 bases are TGTGCCAGCAGCCAGTGGAGACGGGACACAGATACGCAGTATTTT. Protein sequence: CASSQWRRDTDTQYF.

This rearrangement joins TRBV10-3 to TRBJ2-1; TRBD2 matches 11 bases. V was clipped by 2 bases and J by 7 bases; unmatched bases: 16. This CDR3 region has 19 residues. Germline lookup yields CDR1 ENHRY and CDR2 SYGVKD. Here the CDR3 reads CAISEGGHLLAGVGNEQFF. CDR3 nucleotide sequence: TGTGCCATCAGTGAGGGGGGACATTTACTAGCGGGAGTTGGGAATGAGCAGTTCTTC.

The sample holds many counts of this clonotype. V is TRBV18 and J is TRBJ2-1, with no clear D. Germline values: CDR1 KGHSH, CDR2 LQKENI. V lost 4 bases to trimming and J lost 0 bases, with 10 bases between them. The CDR3 loop spans 15 amino acids. CDR3 loop: CASSQRVSSYNEQFF. CDR3 nucleotides: TGTGCCAGCTCACAACGGGTAAGCTCCTACAATGAGCAGTTCTTC.

This clonotype was seen at least ten times. The gene calls are TRBV7-9 and TRBJ1-2; weak D call: TRBD1 (6 bases). The CDR3 length is 16 residues. Germline values: CDR1 SEHNR, CDR2 FQNEAQ (reference sequence). Trimming cost V 4 bases and J 8 bases, with 23 bases left between them. The CDR3 here is CASSSPGTPERGGYTF. The CDR3, as DNA: TGTGCCAGCAGCTCTCCCGGGACACCAGAAAGGGGGGGCTACACCTTC.

This chain uses TRBV7-6 with TRBJ2-5; 9 bases fit TRBD2. The CDR3 is 16 residues long. V was pared by 1 base and J by 5 bases, with 8 bases of the junction left unmatched. From germline, CDR1 is SGHVS and CDR2 FNYEAQ. Here the CDR3 reads CASSLGGLAGWETQYF. The CDR3 DNA reads as TGTGCCAGCAGCTTAGGAGGGCTAGCGGGATGGGAGACCCAGTACTTC.

This clonotype was recorded at least ten times. The chain joins TRBV20-1 to TRBJ2-2; tentative D call: TRBD1 (5 bases). CDR1 is DFQATT, CDR2 SNEGSKA, per germline (reference sequence). This CDR3 spans 12 amino acids. Trimming took off 3 bases at V and 5 bases at J, with 7 bases between the two ends. The CDR3 nucleotides read TGCAGTGCTAGCAGGGATACCGGGGAGCTGTTTTTT. Translated, it gives CSASRDTGELFF.

This clonotype showed up many times. The chain has TRBV9 and TRBJ2-1; D may be TRBD1 (7 bases). The germline V gene encodes CDR1 SGDLS and CDR2 YYNGEE. CDR3 length equals 15 residues. Trimming pared 0 bases from V and 3 bases from J, leaving 10 bases between. The CDR3 here is CASSVGQGGYNEQFF. The CDR3 DNA reads TGTGCCAGCAGCGTAGGGCAGGGGGGCTACAATGAGCAGTTCTTC.

This clonotype was detected many times. The J gene is TRBJ2-5, the V gene TRBV3-1; unclear D gene. Germline CDR1 reads LGHDT; CDR2 reads YNNKEL (reference sequence). V was cut by 8 bases and J by 5 bases, with 9 bases left in between. The CDR3 has 11 amino acids. In DNA, the CDR3 is TGTGCCAGCGGGCCGTATGAGACCCAGTACTTC. The encoded protein is CASGPYETQYF.